One sample yielded the 20 T cell receptor beta chains listed below, sequenced in a study of CD8 T cells in Susac syndrome. The authors reverse transcribed about 0.5 to 1 ug RNA with random hexamers. Each CDR3 protein is one row after TCRdb ran MiXCR on the immunoSEQ multiplex PCR reads. The sample holds about 200,000 distinct CDR3 sequences, roughly 94% seen once. Sample: CD4+ T cells from PBMCs. The receptor set was obtained from a human donor in good health.

The chain links TRBV19 to TRBJ2-3; no firm D call. The V end was cut by 6 bases, the J end by 6 bases, with 7 bases between. The CDR3 loop spans 11 amino acids. In germline, CDR1 is LNHDA, CDR2 SQIVND (reference sequence). CDR3 DNA sequence: TGTGCCAGTAGCGCCTTGGATACGCAGTATTTT. This codes for CASSALDTQYF.

The table lists this clonotype with a count of one. The chain combines TRBV6-2 or TRBV6-3 with TRBJ1-6; D is unresolved. CDR1 is MNHEY and CDR2 is SVGEGT in the germline V gene. The germline V and J ends were trimmed by 8 bases and 9 bases, with 8 bases remaining between them. The CDR3 length is 11 residues. In DNA, the CDR3 is TGTGCCAGCGGGAGTCTTTCACCCCTCCACTTT. This translates into CASGSLSPLHF.

The V call is TRBV29-1, the J call TRBJ2-7; no clear D. V lost 6 bases, J lost 0 bases, and 9 bases lay in between. This CDR3 contains 12 residues. Germline CDR1 is SQVTM and CDR2 is ANQGSEA. The CDR3 reads CSVIRASYEQYF. In nucleotides, the CDR3 is TGCAGCGTGATAAGGGCCTCCTACGAGCAGTACTTC.

The chain links TRBV12-3 or TRBV12-4 to TRBJ1-5; D gene uncertain. CDR3 size: 14 residues. The V end was cut by 5 bases, the J end by 3 bases, with 11 bases between. The chain's CDR3 is CASSPRTANQPQHF. CDR3 in DNA: TGTGCCAGCAGTCCACGGACGGCCAATCAGCCCCAGCATTTT.

This rearrangement joins TRBV3-1 to TRBJ2-1; the D gene is possibly TRBD1 (6 bases). V was shortened by 4 bases and J by 5 bases, with 15 bases between the two germline ends. The germline V gene encodes CDR1 LGHDT and CDR2 YNNKEL (reference sequence). CDR3 length equals 15 residues. DNA for the CDR3: TGTGCCAGCAGCCCCCTAGGGGGAGTAGACAATGAGCAGTTCTTC. Protein: CASSPLGGVDNEQFF.

The genes are TRBV20-1 and TRBJ1-2; 9 bases align to TRBD1. The CDR3 extends over 16 amino acids. CDR1 and CDR2 (germline): DFQATT, SNEGSKA (reference sequence). J lost 4 bases, V lost 1 base, and 10 bases had no gene match. CDR3 amino acids: CSARAPGQGGSYGYTF. CDR3 DNA sequence: TGCAGTGCTAGAGCACCGGGACAGGGAGGTTCCTATGGCTACACCTTC.

The CDR3 reads CASNRKGAMNTEAFF. The CDR3 DNA is TGTGCCTCCAACCGGAAAGGGGCCATGAACACTGAAGCTTTCTTT. The rearrangement joins TRBV30 to TRBJ1-1, with a tentative D call TRBD1 (5 bases). This CDR3 spans 15 amino acids. Trimming pared 7 bases from V and 0 bases from J, leaving 18 bases between. The germline V gene has CDR1 GTSNPN and CDR2 SVGIG (reference sequence). The full variable domain, its missing parts supplied by reference TRBV30 and TRBJ1-1, is SQTIHQWPATLVQPVGSPLSLECTVEGTSNPNLYWYRQAAGRGLQLLFYSVGIGQISSEVPQNLSASRPQDRQFILSSKKLLLSDSGFYLCASNRKGAMNTEAFFGQGTRLTVV.

The DNA for the CDR3 is TGCAGCGCCCTGGGGGGCGAGGGGACTGAAGCTTTCTTT. Protein: CSALGGEGTEAFF. The rearrangement joins TRBV29-1 to TRBJ1-1; perhaps TRBD1 as D (6 bases). Germline loops: CDR1 SQVTM, CDR2 ANQGSEA. CDR3 length: 13 amino acids. V lost 7 bases and J 5 bases, leaving 17 bases between the germline ends.

The DNA for the CDR3 is TGCAGTGCCCTAGCGGGGGAAGAGACCCAGTACTTC. It yields the protein CSALAGEETQYF. The rearrangement uses TRBV20-1 and TRBJ2-5; 10 bases are shared with TRBD2. The CDR3 spans 12 residues. CDR1 and CDR2 from the germline V gene are DFQATT and SNEGSKA (reference sequence). The V gene end was trimmed by 6 bases and the J gene end by 3 bases; junction bases not matched to a gene: 1.

The chain recombines TRBV11-3 with TRBJ2-7; unclear D gene. The V gene lost 0 bases and the J gene lost 2 bases, with 5 bases spanning the gap. This CDR3 spans 13 amino acids. Looked up from germline, CDR1 is SGHNT and CDR2 is YENEEA. CDR3 in amino acids: CASSLDGTYEQYV. CDR3 DNA sequence: TGTGCCAGCAGCTTAGACGGAACCTACGAGCAGTACGTC.

V gene TRBV28 combines with J gene TRBJ2-3, with D possibly being TRBD1 or TRBD2 (5 bases each). With 6 bases removed from V and 14 bases from J, the gap between germline ends came to 21 bases. The germline V gene encodes CDR1 MDHEN and CDR2 SYDVKM. CDR3 length: 13 amino acids. CDR3 nucleotide sequence: TGTGCCAGCAGCACCGGTTTAGATACGAGGGGGTATTTT. Translating gives CASSTGLDTRGYF.

This clonotype was observed once. This sequence joins TRBV14 and TRBJ1-2, with D possibly TRBD1 on 5 matching bases. CDR3 size: 13 residues. Germline values: CDR1 SGHDN, CDR2 FVKESK. Trimming cost V 4 bases and J 8 bases, with 14 bases left between them. Here the CDR3 DNA reads TGTGCCAGCAGCCCCATACGTAGGGGCGGCTACACCTTC. Translated, it gives CASSPIRRGGYTF.

The chain recombines TRBV30 with TRBJ2-1; TRBD1 matches 7 bases. V gave up 0 bases and J gave up 8 bases; unmatched junction bases: 7. Germline values: CDR1 GTSNPN, CDR2 SVGIG (reference sequence). This CDR3 spans 14 amino acids. CDR3 coding DNA: TGTGCCTGGAGTGTACCTCCAGGGGGATATGAGCAGTTCTTC. Residues: CAWSVPPGGYEQFF.

This sequence joins TRBV12-3 or TRBV12-4 and TRBJ2-5; TRBD1 matches at 7 bases. The ends lost 5 bases at V and 7 bases at J; junction bases unmatched: 7. The CDR3 is made up of 13 amino acids. CDR3 amino acids: CASSTTGSGTQYF. As DNA, the CDR3 is TGTGCCAGCAGTACGACAGGGTCAGGGACCCAGTACTTC.

The chain uses TRBV6-2 or TRBV6-3 and TRBJ1-5; D not resolved. Looked up from germline, CDR1 is MNHEY and CDR2 is SVGEGT. The V end lost 10 bases, the J end lost 3 bases, and 13 bases lay between the germline ends. The CDR3 loop spans 13 amino acids. CDR3 sequence reads: CATLFGPNQPQHF. CDR3 in DNA: TGTGCCACCCTATTTGGGCCCAATCAGCCCCAGCATTTT.

The CDR3 DNA reads as TGTGCCAGCAGTTATAACAGGGATGGCTACACCTTC. Translating gives CASSYNRDGYTF. J is TRBJ1-2 and V is TRBV6-5, with D maybe TRBD1 (6 bases). Per germline, CDR1 MNHEY and CDR2 SVGAGI. The CDR3 consists of 12 residues. Trimming stripped 3 bases from V and 6 bases from J, with 8 bases between.

The chain uses TRBV30 and TRBJ1-1; TRBD1 is a possible D gene (6 bases). The CDR3 covers 15 residues. Trimming stripped 2 bases from V and 0 bases from J, with 13 bases between. Germline V gene lookup returns CDR1 GTSNPN and CDR2 SVGIG (reference sequence). CDR3 in amino acids: CAWSRTGQLNTEAFF. The CDR3 DNA is TGTGCCTGGAGTAGAACCGGACAGCTGAACACTGAAGCTTTCTTT.

The rearrangement uses TRBV20-1 and TRBJ2-4; D may match TRBD1 or TRBD2 (5 bases each). CDR1 and CDR2 from the germline V gene are DFQATT and SNEGSKA (reference sequence). This CDR3 comprises 13 residues. Trimming took 3 bases from V and 6 from J, leaving 12 bases between them. CDR3 sequence: CSASAGGGNIQYF. CDR3 nucleotide sequence: TGCAGTGCTAGTGCGGGTGGGGGAAACATTCAGTACTTC.

This rearrangement joins TRBV20-1 to TRBJ2-1; D gene unclear. CDR3 size: 12 residues. The germline V gene has CDR1 DFQATT and CDR2 SNEGSKA (reference sequence). The V end lost 0 bases, the J end lost 6 bases, and 6 bases lay between the germline ends. CDR3 residues: CSAREGPNEQFF. DNA of the CDR3: TGCAGTGCTAGAGAGGGCCCCAATGAGCAGTTCTTC.

V and J are TRBV7-2 and TRBJ2-3; no reliable D call. CDR3 length: 13 residues. CDR1 and CDR2 from the germline V gene are SGHTA and FQGNSA. V was clipped by 5 bases and J by 6 bases, with 12 bases between them. CDR3 region: CASSQPPADTQYF. The CDR3, as DNA: TGTGCCAGCAGCCAACCTCCGGCGGATACGCAGTATTTT. The full variable domain, completed using reference TRBV7-2 and TRBJ2-3, is GAGVSQSPSNKVTEKGKDVELRCDPISGHTALYWYRQSLGQGLEFLIYFQGNSAPDKSGLPSDRFSAERTGGSVSTLTIQRTQQEDSAVYLCASSQPPADTQYFGPGTRLTVL.